A selection of T cell receptor beta chains follows, all from one sample in a study of blood T cells in healthy people across ages. TCRdb called the 5' RACE reads again in MiXCR, with one record for every CDR3 protein. Seen here are around 800,000 distinct CDR3 sequences, 62% observed once, and the top ten hold roughly 25%. What was sequenced was blood. The source of these receptors is a man aged 25 to 40 in good health. The CDR3 runs from the conserved cysteine through the conserved F or W. A D gene is named only where the DNA matches it firmly. Only some rows state a clone size, as once, few, many or a class for expanded clones.

clone_size: -
j_call: TRBJ1-1
d_call: -
v_call: TRBV7-3
cdr3_nt: TGTGCCAGCAGCTTTTTTAAGAACACTGAAGCTTTCTTT
cdr3_aa: CASSFFKNTEAFF

clone_size: -
j_call: TRBJ2-1
d_call: -
v_call: TRBV5-5
cdr3_nt: TGTGCCAGCAGTTCGCAGGCGGGATTCTCCTACAATGAGCAGTTCTTC
cdr3_aa: CASSSQAGFSYNEQFF

clone_size: -
j_call: TRBJ2-7
d_call: TRBD1
v_call: TRBV7-9
cdr3_nt: TGTGCCAGCAGCCTGAATCAAGGGACAGGCGAGCAGTACTTC
cdr3_aa: CASSLNQGTGEQYF

clone_size: few
j_call: TRBJ2-2
d_call: -
v_call: TRBV5-5
cdr3_nt: TGTGCCAGCAGCTTCGGGGCTACCGGGGAGCTGTTTTTT
cdr3_aa: CASSFGATGELFF

clone_size: -
j_call: TRBJ2-7
d_call: TRBD1
v_call: TRBV29-1
cdr3_nt: TGCAGCGTTCGCGGGACAGGGGGCCACGAGCAGTACTTC
cdr3_aa: CSVRGTGGHEQYF

clone_size: -
j_call: TRBJ2-1
d_call: -
v_call: TRBV7-9
cdr3_nt: TGTGCCAGCAGCCCAAATTACGGAAATGAGCAGTTCTTC
cdr3_aa: CASSPNYGNEQFF

clone_size: few
j_call: TRBJ2-1
d_call: -
v_call: TRBV14
cdr3_nt: TGTGCCAGCAGCCAAGTACAACTAGCTTACGGTGAGCAGTTCTTC
cdr3_aa: CASSQVQLAYGEQFF

clone_size: -
j_call: TRBJ2-1
d_call: -
v_call: TRBV15
cdr3_nt: TGTGCCACCAGCAGAGATAGGATGAGGGTTAATGAGCAGTTCTTC
cdr3_aa: CATSRDRMRVNEQFF

clone_size: -
j_call: TRBJ1-5
d_call: -
v_call: TRBV11-2
cdr3_nt: TGTGCCAGCAGCTTATGGCCAGGGAGAGGACAGCCCCAGCATTTT
cdr3_aa: CASSLWPGRGQPQHF

clone_size: few
j_call: TRBJ2-7
d_call: TRBD1
v_call: TRBV9
cdr3_nt: TGTGCCAGCAGCGAAGGTGGGACAGGGGGCCTCTACGAGCAGTACTTC
cdr3_aa: CASSEGGTGGLYEQYF

clone_size: few
j_call: TRBJ2-3
d_call: -
v_call: TRBV6-2/TRBV6-3
cdr3_nt: TGTGCCAGCAGTGCGCAGGGGTATAATAGAGGAGATACGCAGTATTTT
cdr3_aa: CASSAQGYNRGDTQYF

clone_size: -
j_call: TRBJ2-7
d_call: TRBD1
v_call: TRBV20-1
cdr3_nt: TGCAGTGCCTTCGGACAGGACTCCTACGAGCAGTACTTC
cdr3_aa: CSAFGQDSYEQYF

clone_size: -
j_call: TRBJ2-7
d_call: TRBD2
v_call: TRBV6-6
cdr3_nt: TGTGCCAGCAGTTCGATAGCGGGGGGGCCCTACAATGAGCAGTACTTC
cdr3_aa: CASSSIAGGPYNEQYF

clone_size: -
j_call: TRBJ2-7
d_call: TRBD1
v_call: TRBV6-1
cdr3_nt: TGTGCCAGCAGTGGGACAGGCTTAACCTACGAGCAGTACTTC
cdr3_aa: CASSGTGLTYEQYF

clone_size: -
j_call: TRBJ2-1
d_call: -
v_call: TRBV7-3
cdr3_nt: TGTGCCAGCAGCTTAGACAGAAGTGTCTTCAATGAGCAGTTCTTC
cdr3_aa: CASSLDRSVFNEQFF

clone_size: -
j_call: TRBJ2-1
d_call: TRBD2
v_call: TRBV7-3
cdr3_nt: TGTGCCAGCAGCTTAACGTCGGCGGGGGGGAGGTACAATGAGCAGTTCTTC
cdr3_aa: CASSLTSAGGRYNEQFF

clone_size: -
j_call: TRBJ2-7
d_call: -
v_call: TRBV9
cdr3_nt: TGTGCCAGCAGCGCCGACATTGGGAGCTCCTACGAGCAGTACTTC
cdr3_aa: CASSADIGSSYEQYF

clone_size: -
j_call: TRBJ1-5
d_call: -
v_call: TRBV20-1
cdr3_nt: TGCAGTGCTAGGTGGGGACGGTATAGCAATCAGCCCCAGCATTTT
cdr3_aa: CSARWGRYSNQPQHF

clone_size: -
j_call: TRBJ1-4
d_call: -
v_call: TRBV6-5
cdr3_nt: TGTGCCAGCAGTTACTTAGGGGGGGCGCGCGAAAAACTGTTTTTT
cdr3_aa: CASSYLGGAREKLFF

clone_size: -
j_call: TRBJ2-7
d_call: -
v_call: TRBV20-1
cdr3_nt: TGCAGTGCTAGAGATGGTGTTACTATTTCCTACGAGCAGTACTTC
cdr3_aa: CSARDGVTISYEQYF

clone_size: once
j_call: TRBJ1-1
d_call: -
v_call: TRBV29-1
cdr3_nt: TGCAGCGGAAGTAGGAACACTGAAGCTTTCTTT
cdr3_aa: CSGSRNTEAFF

clone_size: -
j_call: TRBJ1-2
d_call: TRBD1
v_call: TRBV12-3/TRBV12-4
cdr3_nt: TGTGCCAGCAGTTTATCCCCGGGACAGGGGGCCGGCTACACCTTC
cdr3_aa: CASSLSPGQGAGYTF

clone_size: -
j_call: TRBJ1-2
d_call: TRBD1
v_call: TRBV6-5
cdr3_nt: TGTGCCAGCAGTTACCTTAGGGACAGGGGCCCCATTAACTATGGCTACACCTTC
cdr3_aa: CASSYLRDRGPINYGYTF

clone_size: -
j_call: TRBJ2-5
d_call: -
v_call: TRBV7-2
cdr3_nt: TGTGCCAGCAGCCCCGGAGGGGGCGGTAAAGAGACCCAGTACTTC
cdr3_aa: CASSPGGGGKETQYF

clone_size: -
j_call: TRBJ1-1
d_call: TRBD1
v_call: TRBV27
cdr3_nt: TGTGCCAGCAGTTTATCTGCCAGGGGGCGCGATGAAGCTTTCTTT
cdr3_aa: CASSLSARGRDEAFF

clone_size: -
j_call: TRBJ2-4
d_call: TRBD1
v_call: TRBV29-1
cdr3_nt: TGCAGCGCCAAAACCGACAGGGAGCTAGCCAAAAACATTCAGTACTTC
cdr3_aa: CSAKTDRELAKNIQYF